Presented here are 15 T cell receptor beta chains from one specimen sequenced in a study of T cell responses to AZD1222 COVID-19 vaccine. The data were produced by immunoSEQ multiplex PCR, yet TCRdb's version contains in-frame clones alone and is incomplete. The table includes roughly 100,000 clones, about 88% detected once. The material sequenced was peripheral blood, taken on day 0 of AZD1222 vaccination. The source of these receptors is an adult in good health.

The chain links TRBV7-2 to TRBJ2-3, with TRBD1 identical over 7 bases. Trimming at V came to 5 bases and at J to 2 bases, leaving 7 bases not matched to a gene. The germline V gene has CDR1 SGHTA and CDR2 FQGNSA. There are 15 residues in the CDR3. CDR3 protein: CASSPRQGVTDTQYF. The CDR3 DNA reads TGTGCCAGCAGCCCCAGACAGGGTGTCACAGATACGCAGTATTTT.

The J gene is TRBJ2-1, the V gene TRBV28; 7 bases map to TRBD1. Trimming removed 8 bases from V and 7 bases from J; junction bases left unmatched: 8. The CDR3 sequence is 13 residues long. The germline V gene encodes CDR1 MDHEN and CDR2 SYDVKM. The CDR3 DNA is TGTGCCAGCCGTGACGGGACAGATAATGAGCAGTTCTTC. Translating it yields CASRDGTDNEQFF. Based on the CDR3 plus reference TRBV28 and TRBJ2-1, the full variable domain is DVKVTQSSRYLVKRTGEKVFLECVQDMDHENMFWYRQDPGLGLRLIYFSYDVKMKEKGDIPEGYSVSREKKERFSLILESASTNQTSMYLCASRDGTDNEQFFGPGTRLTVL.

This clone was seen a handful of times. The chain has TRBV6-5 and TRBJ1-6, with TRBD1 as a possible D gene (5 bases). With 4 bases removed from V and 8 bases from J, the gap between germline ends came to 12 bases. This CDR3 has 14 amino acids. Looked up from germline, CDR1 is MNHEY and CDR2 is SVGAGI. CDR3 amino acids: CASSFARVDSPLHF. The DNA for the CDR3 is TGTGCCAGCAGTTTTGCCAGGGTCGATTCACCCCTCCACTTT.

This clone was seen a single time. The chain has TRBV19 and TRBJ1-5, with D hard to call. Germline-derived CDR1 and CDR2 are LNHDA and SQIVND (reference sequence). V lost 5 bases to trimming and J lost 5 bases, with 16 bases between them. The CDR3 runs 15 residues. CDR3 sequence reads: CASSPPGREYQPQHF. CDR3 DNA sequence: TGTGCCAGTAGTCCGCCGGGGAGGGAGTATCAGCCCCAGCATTTT.

V and J are TRBV12-3 or TRBV12-4 and TRBJ1-1, with D uncertain. The CDR3 has 13 amino acids. Trimming took 1 base from V and 4 from J, leaving 7 bases between them. The CDR3 sequence: CASSLEVPTEAFF. CDR3 sequence (DNA): TGTGCCAGCAGTTTAGAAGTCCCCACTGAAGCTTTCTTT.

The chain employs TRBV9 and TRBJ2-5, with D perhaps given as TRBD1 or TRBD2 (5 bases each). Germline CDR1 SGDLS, CDR2 YYNGEE. The CDR3 is 13 residues long. Trimming took 3 bases from V and 5 from J, leaving 11 bases between them. For the CDR3, the DNA is TGTGCCAGCAGCGGACTACGGGGCGAGACCCAGTACTTC. As protein: CASSGLRGETQYF. The full variable domain, rest sourced from reference TRBV9 and TRBJ2-5, is DSGVTQTPKHLITATGQRVTLRCSPRSGDLSVYWYQQSLDQGLQFLIQYYNGEERAKGNILERFSAQQFPDLHSELNLSSLELGDSALYFCASSGLRGETQYFGPGTRLLVL.

The rearrangement joins TRBV30 to TRBJ1-4; 7 bases align to TRBD1. The CDR3 contains 13 residues. CDR1 is GTSNPN and CDR2 is SVGIG in the germline V gene (reference sequence). Germline trimming cut 5 bases from V and 7 bases from J; bases unmatched to any gene: 7. CDR3 sequence (DNA): TGTGCCTGGGATGCCAGGGGGGCTGAAAAACTGTTTTTT. Translated, it gives CAWDARGAEKLFF.

This clone was seen once. The chain couples TRBV6-6 to TRBJ1-1, with D perhaps matching TRBD1 (5 bases). V lost 6 bases and J 11 bases, leaving 19 bases between the germline ends. The germline V gene encodes CDR1 MNHNY and CDR2 SVGAGI (reference sequence). The CDR3 length is 13 residues. This CDR3 is CASSNGAGLEAFF. CDR3 in DNA: TGTGCCAGCAGCAATGGGGCGGGTTTGGAGGCTTTCTTT.

This clone is a singleton in its sample. This rearrangement joins TRBV11-2 to TRBJ2-7; D is ambiguous. V lost 1 base to trimming and J lost 3 bases, with 7 bases between them. The germline gives CDR1 SGHAT, CDR2 FQNNGV. CDR3 length: 13 amino acids. In DNA, the CDR3 is TGTGCCAGCAGCTTAGTCTCTTACTACGAGCAGTACTTC. This codes for CASSLVSYYEQYF.

The chain recombines TRBV2 with TRBJ1-4, with 8 positions matching TRBD1. CDR3 length: 14 amino acids. After removal of 6 bases from V and 4 bases from J, the junction contained 4 bases not matched to a gene. Germline V gene sequence: CDR1 SNHLY, CDR2 FYNNEI. CDR3 nucleotides: TGTGCCAGCAGAAATGACAGGGGTAATGAAAAACTGTTTTTT. It is translated as CASRNDRGNEKLFF.

The chain has TRBV20-1 and TRBJ2-5, with D possibly TRBD2 on 6 matching bases. Germline lookup yields CDR1 DFQATT and CDR2 SNEGSKA (reference sequence). The CDR3 spans 12 residues. The V and J ends lost 3 bases and 4 bases respectively, with 9 bases between them. For the CDR3, the DNA is TGCAGTGCTAGTTACGGGGGAGAGACCCAGTACTTC. This sequence encodes CSASYGGETQYF.

This chain joins TRBV4-1 and TRBJ2-5; weak D call: TRBD1 (6 bases). The CDR3 consists of 12 residues. The V and J ends lost 3 bases and 9 bases respectively, with 11 bases between them. Germline V gives CDR1 MGHRA, CDR2 YSYEKL. In DNA, the CDR3 is TGCGCCAGCAGCCATGAACAGGGATCCCAGTACTTC. Translation gives CASSHEQGSQYF.

The chain is built from TRBV5-1 and TRBJ2-5; 7 bases map to TRBD2. V was pared by 4 bases and J by 3 bases, with 6 bases of the junction left unmatched. This CDR3 comprises 14 residues. The germline V gene has CDR1 SGHRS and CDR2 YFSETQ. The CDR3 reads CASSRLAGEETQYF. The CDR3 coding sequence is TGCGCCAGCAGCCGGTTGGCGGGGGAAGAGACCCAGTACTTC.

The chain has TRBV28 and TRBJ1-2, with TRBD1 as a possible D gene (5 bases). CDR3 size: 15 residues. V was pared by 2 bases and J by 3 bases, with 13 bases between. Germline CDR1 reads MDHEN; CDR2 reads SYDVKM. The chain's CDR3 is CASSLIEQEYYGYTF. CDR3 bases: TGTGCCAGCAGTTTAATAGAACAGGAGTACTATGGCTACACCTTC.

This clone was seen only once. The V call is TRBV9, the J call TRBJ2-1, with 14 nucleotides matching TRBD2. J lost 15 bases, V lost 1 base, and 9 bases had no gene match. The CDR3 contains 15 residues. Germline assignment: CDR1 SGDLS and CDR2 YYNGEE. The CDR3 reads CASSVKGLAGAPGFF. Written as DNA, the CDR3 is TGTGCCAGCAGCGTAAAGGGACTAGCGGGAGCGCCCGGGTTCTTC.